Listed below are T cell receptor beta chains from one sample, sequenced in a study of radiotherapy plus CTLA-4 blockade in lung cancer. TCRdb keeps only in-frame clones here, not all; method: immunoSEQ multiplex PCR. The sample lists more than 50,000 clones, roughly three quarters occurring once. Material: peripheral blood, obtained from a patient treated with radiotherapy plus ipilimumab. Every receptor here comes from a human donor with non-small cell lung cancer who had a complete response to radiotherapy plus ipilimumab. The CDR3 runs from the conserved cysteine through the conserved F or W.

v_call,cdr3_aa
TRBV30,CAWTMTGGPQHF
TRBV4-1,CASSQDPGTNYGYTF
TRBV29-1,CSVEDGGGLGANYGYTF
TRBV6-1,CASTPSAGPYEQYF
TRBV30,CAWSSWTDRGNTIYF
TRBV6-6,CASRGGAVEKLFF
TRBV10-3,CAISASSGRAGEQYF
TRBV7-3,CASSLRGGPAYEQYF
TRBV30,CAWTSGYEQYF
TRBV5-1,CASSLRGNTEAFF
TRBV23-1,CASSQKTDNEQFF
TRBV18,CASTPRAGAHHNEQFF
TRBV29-1,CSVEEYYEQYF
TRBV19,CASSIDSSYEQYF
TRBV5-6,CASSKKRGGPDTQYF
TRBV9,CASSPTGFNYGYTF
TRBV29-1,CSVMGGSEAFF
TRBV6-1,CASGVGDTNNSPLHF
TRBV13,CASSHSGGTNTDTQYF
TRBV6-1,CASRETGERQPQHF
TRBV10-2,CASSGGSSGGEDTQYF
TRBV2,CASTRDSGTDTQYF
TRBV9,CASSVGGGGRTGELFF
TRBV7-9,CASSTDSRGGTYNEQFF
TRBV25-1,CASSEGGRSNQPQHF
TRBV7-8,CASSLRGGRVNTEAFF
TRBV7-2,CASSSGTGEAQHF
TRBV1,CTSSCGLAGGDTQYF
TRBV28,CASSYLPGLAVYEQYF
TRBV7-9,CASSPDGGNYGYTF
TRBV11-2,CASSFRGQVRTQYF
TRBV2,CASRRTSANTGELFF
TRBV18,CASSSNPPGQGTTPQHF
TRBV18,CASSPPERGGYGEQFF
TRBV27,CASSLSGLGGLQETQYF
TRBV7-2,CASSSTNTGEQFF
TRBV5-4,CASSLAGDYNEQFF
TRBV5-8,CASRDRAHQPQHF
TRBV18,CASSPIRQGSETQYF
TRBV10-2,CASSVRVNTEAFF
TRBV18,CASSPQTGQETQYF
TRBV29-1,CSVEVNYGYTF
TRBV18,CASSPYETGVGEQYF
TRBV30,CAWSDTGTYGYTF
TRBV19,CASSIQEGTSGYNEQFF
TRBV5-4,CASSLNFLGADTQYF
TRBV7-8,CASSLALQGAGTEAFF
TRBV15,CATSRDQGTSDSYEQYF
TRBV30,CAWSVRRQDREHQPQHF
TRBV27,CASSLKAGQGGSYEQYF
TRBV27,CASSLSGGLNTEAFF
TRBV4-3,CASSQLSLSSGNTIYF
TRBV9,CASSVDLSRGEAFF
TRBV7-6,CASSSRTGTEAFF
TRBV6-1,CASSEVFRGSQPQHF
TRBV6-6,CASSSPGLATDTQYF
TRBV23-1,CASSQEPDRGSNQPQHF